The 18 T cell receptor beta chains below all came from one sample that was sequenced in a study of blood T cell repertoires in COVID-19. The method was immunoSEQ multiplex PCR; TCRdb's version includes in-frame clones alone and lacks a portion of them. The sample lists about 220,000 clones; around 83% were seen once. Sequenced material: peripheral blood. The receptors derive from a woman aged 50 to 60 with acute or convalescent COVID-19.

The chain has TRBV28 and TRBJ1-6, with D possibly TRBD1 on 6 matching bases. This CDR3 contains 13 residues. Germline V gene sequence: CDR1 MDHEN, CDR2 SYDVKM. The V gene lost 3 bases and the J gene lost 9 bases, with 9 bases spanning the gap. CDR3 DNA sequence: TGTGCCAGCAGTTTGGGGGGGGCTTCACCCCTCCACTTT. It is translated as CASSLGGASPLHF.

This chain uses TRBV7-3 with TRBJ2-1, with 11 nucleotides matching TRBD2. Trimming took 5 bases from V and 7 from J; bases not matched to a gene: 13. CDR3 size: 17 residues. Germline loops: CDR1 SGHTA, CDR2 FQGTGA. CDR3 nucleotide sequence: TGTGCCAGCAGCCCCGGGGTAGCGGGAGGGCCGAGGAATGAGCAGTTCTTC. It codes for CASSPGVAGGPRNEQFF.

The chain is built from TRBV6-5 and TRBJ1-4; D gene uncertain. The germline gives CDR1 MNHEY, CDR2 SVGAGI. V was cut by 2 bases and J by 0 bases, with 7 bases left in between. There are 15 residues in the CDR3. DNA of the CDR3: TGTGCCAGCAGTTACCTCGGGACAACTAATGAAAAACTGTTTTTT. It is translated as CASSYLGTTNEKLFF.

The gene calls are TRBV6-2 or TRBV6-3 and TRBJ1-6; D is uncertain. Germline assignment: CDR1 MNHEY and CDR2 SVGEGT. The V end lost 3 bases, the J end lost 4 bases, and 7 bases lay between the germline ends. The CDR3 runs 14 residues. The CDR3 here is CASSYGLYNSPLHF. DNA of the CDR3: TGTGCCAGCAGTTATGGACTGTATAATTCACCCCTCCACTTT.

The CDR3 reads CASTTPRGVQAFF. CDR3 coding DNA: TGTGCCAGCACCACCCCACGGGGGGTGCAAGCTTTCTTT. V and J are TRBV28 and TRBJ1-1, with TRBD1 as a possible D gene (5 bases). CDR1 and CDR2 from the germline V gene are MDHEN and SYDVKM. V lost 7 bases and J lost 9, with 18 bases in between. The CDR3 sequence is 13 residues long.

CDR3 sequence: CSASLGGLKQPQHF. CDR3 nucleotides: TGCAGTGCTAGTCTAGGGGGCCTTAAACAGCCCCAGCATTTT. The rearrangement uses TRBV20-1 and TRBJ1-5; TRBD1 matches 7 bases. This CDR3 is 14 amino acids long. Germline V gene data show CDR1 as DFQATT and CDR2 as SNEGSKA (reference sequence). The junction had 9 bases not matched to a gene; V was cut back by 3 bases and J by 7 bases.

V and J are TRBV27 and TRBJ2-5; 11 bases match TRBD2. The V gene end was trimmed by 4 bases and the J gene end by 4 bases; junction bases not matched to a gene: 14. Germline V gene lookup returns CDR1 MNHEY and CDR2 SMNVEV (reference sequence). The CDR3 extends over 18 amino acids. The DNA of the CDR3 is TGTGCCAGCAGTTCAACCCCCCGACTAGCGGGACTATTAGAGACCCAGTACTTC. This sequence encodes CASSSTPRLAGLLETQYF.

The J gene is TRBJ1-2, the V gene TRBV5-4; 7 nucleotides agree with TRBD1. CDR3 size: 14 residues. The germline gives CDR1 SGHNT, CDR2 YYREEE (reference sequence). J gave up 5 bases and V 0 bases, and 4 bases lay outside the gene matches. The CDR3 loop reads CASSLGPGGYGYTF. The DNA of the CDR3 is TGTGCCAGCAGCTTGGGGCCAGGGGGTTATGGCTACACCTTC.

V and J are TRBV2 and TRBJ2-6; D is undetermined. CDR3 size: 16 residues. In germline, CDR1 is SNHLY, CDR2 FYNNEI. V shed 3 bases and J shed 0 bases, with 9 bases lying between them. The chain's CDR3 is CASSELTLSGANVLTF. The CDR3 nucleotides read TGTGCCAGCAGTGAGTTGACACTCTCTGGGGCCAACGTCCTGACTTTC.

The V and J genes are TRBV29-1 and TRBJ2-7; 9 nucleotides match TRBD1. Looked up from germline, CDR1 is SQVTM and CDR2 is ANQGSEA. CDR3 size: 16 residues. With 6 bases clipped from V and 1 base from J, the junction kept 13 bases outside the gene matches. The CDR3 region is CSVVPTTGGASYEQYF. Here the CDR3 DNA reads TGCAGCGTCGTTCCCACAACAGGGGGCGCTTCCTACGAGCAGTACTTC.

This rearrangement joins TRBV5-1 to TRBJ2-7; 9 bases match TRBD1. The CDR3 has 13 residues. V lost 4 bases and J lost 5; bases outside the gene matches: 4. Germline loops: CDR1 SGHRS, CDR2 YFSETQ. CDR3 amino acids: CASSTRDRDEQYF. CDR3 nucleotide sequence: TGCGCCAGCAGCACGCGGGACAGGGACGAGCAGTACTTC.

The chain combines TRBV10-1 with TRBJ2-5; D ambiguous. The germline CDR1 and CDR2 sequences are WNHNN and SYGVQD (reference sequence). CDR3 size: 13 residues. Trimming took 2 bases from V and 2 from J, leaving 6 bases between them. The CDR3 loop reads CASSEGSQETQYF. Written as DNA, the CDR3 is TGCGCCAGCAGTGAGGGCAGTCAAGAGACCCAGTACTTC.

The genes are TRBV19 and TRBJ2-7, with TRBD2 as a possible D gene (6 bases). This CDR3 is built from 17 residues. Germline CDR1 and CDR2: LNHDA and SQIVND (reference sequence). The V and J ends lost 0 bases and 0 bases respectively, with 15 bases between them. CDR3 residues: CASSIDGGAVNSYEQYF. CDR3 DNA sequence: TGTGCCAGTAGTATAGACGGGGGAGCAGTAAACTCCTACGAGCAGTACTTC.

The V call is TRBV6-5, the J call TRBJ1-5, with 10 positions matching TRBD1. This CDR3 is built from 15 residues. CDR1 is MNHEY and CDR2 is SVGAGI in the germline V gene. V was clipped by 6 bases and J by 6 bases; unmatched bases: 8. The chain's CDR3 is CASRLTGGEGQPQHF. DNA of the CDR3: TGTGCCAGCAGGTTGACAGGGGGCGAAGGTCAGCCCCAGCATTTT.

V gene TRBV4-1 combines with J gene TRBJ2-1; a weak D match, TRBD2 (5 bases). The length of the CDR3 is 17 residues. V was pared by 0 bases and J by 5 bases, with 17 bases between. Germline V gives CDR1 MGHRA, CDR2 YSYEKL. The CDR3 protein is CASSQDFGLRRNNEQFF. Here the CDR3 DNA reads TGCGCCAGCAGCCAAGATTTTGGACTTCGGCGAAACAATGAGCAGTTCTTC.

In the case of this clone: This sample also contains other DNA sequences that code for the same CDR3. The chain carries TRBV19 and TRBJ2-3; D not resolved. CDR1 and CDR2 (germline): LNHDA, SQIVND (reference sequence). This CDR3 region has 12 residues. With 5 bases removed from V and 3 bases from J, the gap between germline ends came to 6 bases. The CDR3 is CASSFNTDTQYF. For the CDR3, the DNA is TGTGCCAGTAGTTTTAATACAGATACGCAGTATTTT.

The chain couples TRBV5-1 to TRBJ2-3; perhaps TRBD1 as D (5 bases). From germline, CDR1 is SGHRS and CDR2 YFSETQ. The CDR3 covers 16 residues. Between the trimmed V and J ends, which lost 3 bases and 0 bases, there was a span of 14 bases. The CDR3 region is CASSSLGAASTDTQYF. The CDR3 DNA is TGCGCCAGCAGCTCCCTAGGGGCGGCTAGCACAGATACGCAGTATTTT.

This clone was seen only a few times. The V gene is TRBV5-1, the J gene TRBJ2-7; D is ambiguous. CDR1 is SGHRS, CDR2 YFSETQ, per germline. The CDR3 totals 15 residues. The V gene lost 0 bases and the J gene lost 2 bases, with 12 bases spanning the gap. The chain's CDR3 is CASSLGHSQTYEQYF. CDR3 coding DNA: TGCGCCAGCAGCTTGGGACATTCACAAACCTACGAGCAGTACTTC.